This T cell receptor (beta chain) was sequenced for a study of T cell responses to AZD1222 COVID-19 vaccine. The germline V and J ends were trimmed by 1 base and 4 bases, with 5 bases remaining between them. CDR1 is SGHAT and CDR2 is FQNNGV in the germline V gene. The CDR3 consists of 14 residues. Concerning this clone: Its antigen is still unknown.

Method: immunoSEQ multiplex PCR; TCRdb's copy keeps in-frame clones and lacks some. The sample includes around 140,000 clones, 65% to 90% of them seen just once. General observations from the study: Nearly half of spike-specific TCRs reportedly target unmutated variant regions. It should be noted that donors were predominantly white British and more often female, and clonal diversity was possibly underestimated.

Sequences were derived from peripheral blood, sampled 28 days after the second dose of the MenACWY control vaccine. The J gene is TRBJ1-6, the V gene TRBV11-2, with D perhaps TRBD1 (5 bases). The TCR comes from an adult who received the MenACWY meningococcal vaccine as a control. The CDR3 reads CASSLGQYNSPLHF. Here the CDR3 DNA reads TGTGCCAGCAGCTTAGGACAGTATAATTCACCCCTCCACTTT.